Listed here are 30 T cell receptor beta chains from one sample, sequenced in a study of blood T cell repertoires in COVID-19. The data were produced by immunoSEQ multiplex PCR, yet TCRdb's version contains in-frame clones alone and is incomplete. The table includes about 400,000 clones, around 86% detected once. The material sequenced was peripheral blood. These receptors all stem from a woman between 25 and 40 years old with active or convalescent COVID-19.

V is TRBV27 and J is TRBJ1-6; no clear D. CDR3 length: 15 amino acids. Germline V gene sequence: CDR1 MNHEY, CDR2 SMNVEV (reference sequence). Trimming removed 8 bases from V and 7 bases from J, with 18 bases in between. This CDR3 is CASVLTAGSNSPLHF. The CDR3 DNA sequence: TGTGCCAGCGTCCTCACCGCAGGTTCCAATTCACCCCTCCACTTT.

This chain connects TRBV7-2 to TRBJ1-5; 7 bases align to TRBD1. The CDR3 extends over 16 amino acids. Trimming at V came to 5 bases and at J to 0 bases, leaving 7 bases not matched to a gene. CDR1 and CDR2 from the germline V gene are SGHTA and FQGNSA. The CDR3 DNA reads TGTGCCAGCAGCGGCCAAACAGGGGATAGCAATCAGCCCCAGCATTTT. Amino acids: CASSGQTGDSNQPQHF. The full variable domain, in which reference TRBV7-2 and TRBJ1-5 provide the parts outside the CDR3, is GAGVSQSPSNKVTEKGKDVELRCDPISGHTALYWYRQSLGQGLEFLIYFQGNSAPDKSGLPSDRFSAERTGGSVSTLTIQRTQQEDSAVYLCASSGQTGDSNQPQHFGDGTRLSIL.

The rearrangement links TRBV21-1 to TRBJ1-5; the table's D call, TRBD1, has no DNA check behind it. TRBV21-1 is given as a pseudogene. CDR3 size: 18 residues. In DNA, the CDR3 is TGTGCCAGCAGCGAATACAGGCCAGGAACATATAGCAATCAGCCCCAGCATTTT. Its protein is CASSEYRPGTYSNQPQHF.

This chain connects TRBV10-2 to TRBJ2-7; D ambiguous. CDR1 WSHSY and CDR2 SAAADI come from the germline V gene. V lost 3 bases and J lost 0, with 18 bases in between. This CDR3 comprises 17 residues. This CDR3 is CASSESLTKWLSYEQYF. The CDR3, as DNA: TGCGCCAGCAGTGAAAGCCTGACAAAGTGGCTCTCCTACGAGCAGTACTTC.

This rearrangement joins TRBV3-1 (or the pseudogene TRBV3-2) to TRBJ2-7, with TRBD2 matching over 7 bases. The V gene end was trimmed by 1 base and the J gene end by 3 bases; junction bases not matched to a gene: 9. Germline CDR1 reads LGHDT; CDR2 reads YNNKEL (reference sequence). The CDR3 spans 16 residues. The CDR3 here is CASSQGGWGRVYEQYF. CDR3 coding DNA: TGTGCCAGCAGCCAAGGTGGTTGGGGGAGGGTCTACGAGCAGTACTTC.

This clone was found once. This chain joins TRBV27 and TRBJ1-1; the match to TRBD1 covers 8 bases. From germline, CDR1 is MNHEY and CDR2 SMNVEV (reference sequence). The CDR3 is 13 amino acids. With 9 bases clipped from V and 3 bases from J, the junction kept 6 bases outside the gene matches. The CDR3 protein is CASQGAVHTEAFF. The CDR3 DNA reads TGTGCCAGTCAGGGGGCGGTTCACACTGAAGCTTTCTTT.

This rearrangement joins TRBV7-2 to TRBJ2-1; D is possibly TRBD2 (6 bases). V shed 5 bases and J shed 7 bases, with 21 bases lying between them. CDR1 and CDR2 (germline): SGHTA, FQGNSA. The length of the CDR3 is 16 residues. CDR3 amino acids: CASSPPSAGMVNEQFF. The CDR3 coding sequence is TGTGCCAGCAGCCCCCCTAGCGCTGGTATGGTAAATGAGCAGTTCTTC.

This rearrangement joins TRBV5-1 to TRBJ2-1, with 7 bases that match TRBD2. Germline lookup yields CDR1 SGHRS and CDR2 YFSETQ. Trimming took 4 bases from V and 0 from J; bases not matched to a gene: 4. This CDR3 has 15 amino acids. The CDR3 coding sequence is TGCGCCAGCAGCATCGGGGGGACCTCCTACAATGAGCAGTTCTTC. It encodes CASSIGGTSYNEQFF.

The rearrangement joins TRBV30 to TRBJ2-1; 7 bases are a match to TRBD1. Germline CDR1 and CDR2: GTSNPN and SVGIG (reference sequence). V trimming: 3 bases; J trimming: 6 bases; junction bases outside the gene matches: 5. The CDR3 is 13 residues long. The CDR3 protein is CAWRGDSVNEQFF. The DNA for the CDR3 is TGTGCCTGGAGGGGGGACAGTGTCAATGAGCAGTTCTTC.

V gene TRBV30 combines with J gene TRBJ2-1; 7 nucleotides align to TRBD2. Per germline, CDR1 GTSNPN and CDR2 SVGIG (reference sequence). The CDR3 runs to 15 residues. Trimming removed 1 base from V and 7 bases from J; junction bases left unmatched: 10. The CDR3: CAWSGPTGGMNEQFF. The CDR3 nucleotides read TGTGCCTGGAGTGGGCCAACGGGAGGTATGAATGAGCAGTTCTTC.

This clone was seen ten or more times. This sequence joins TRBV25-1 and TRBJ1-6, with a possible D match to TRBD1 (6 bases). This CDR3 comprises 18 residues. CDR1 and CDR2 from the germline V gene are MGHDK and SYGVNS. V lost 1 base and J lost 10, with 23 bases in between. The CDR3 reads CASSESPSGGRGASPLHF. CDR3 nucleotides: TGTGCCAGCAGTGAATCCCCCAGCGGGGGGCGCGGGGCGTCACCCCTCCACTTT. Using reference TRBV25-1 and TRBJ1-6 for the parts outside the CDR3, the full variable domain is EADIYQTPRYLVIGTGKKITLECSQTMGHDKMYWYQQDPGMELHLIHYSYGVNSTEKGDLSSESTVSRIRTEHFPLTLESARPSHTSQYLCASSESPSGGRGASPLHFGNGTRLTVT.

The CDR3 sequence: CASSLLPYEQYF. In nucleotides, the CDR3 is TGTGCCAGCTCACTACTTCCCTACGAGCAGTACTTC. This sequence joins TRBV18 and TRBJ2-7, with D unresolved. Germline V gene lookup returns CDR1 KGHSH and CDR2 LQKENI. The CDR3 has 12 residues. V was clipped by 4 bases and J by 2 bases, with 6 bases between them.

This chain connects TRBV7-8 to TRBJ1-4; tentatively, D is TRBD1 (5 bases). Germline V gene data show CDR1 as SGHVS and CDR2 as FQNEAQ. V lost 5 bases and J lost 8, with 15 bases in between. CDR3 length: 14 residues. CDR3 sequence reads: CASSHDSMVEKLFF. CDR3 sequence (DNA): TGTGCCAGCAGCCACGACAGTATGGTGGAAAAACTGTTTTTT. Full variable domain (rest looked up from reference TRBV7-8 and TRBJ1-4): GAGVSQSPRYKVAKRGQDVALRCDPISGHVSLFWYQQALGQGPEFLTYFQNEAQLDKSGLPSDRFFAERPEGSVSTLKIQRTQQEDSAVYLCASSHDSMVEKLFFGSGTQLSVL.

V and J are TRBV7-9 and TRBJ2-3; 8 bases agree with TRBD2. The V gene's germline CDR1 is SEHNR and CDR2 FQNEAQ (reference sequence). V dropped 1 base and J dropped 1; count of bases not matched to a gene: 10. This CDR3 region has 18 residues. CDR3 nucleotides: TGTGCCAGCAGCTTAGTGGGTATGTTAGCGGGGCGCACAGATACGCAGTATTTT. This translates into CASSLVGMLAGRTDTQYF.

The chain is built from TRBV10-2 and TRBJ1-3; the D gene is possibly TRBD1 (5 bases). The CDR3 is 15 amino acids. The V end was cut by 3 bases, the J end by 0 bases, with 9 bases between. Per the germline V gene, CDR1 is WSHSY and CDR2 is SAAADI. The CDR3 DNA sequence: TGCGCCAGCAGTGATTGGGGCAGCTCTGGAAACACCATATATTTT. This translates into CASSDWGSSGNTIYF.

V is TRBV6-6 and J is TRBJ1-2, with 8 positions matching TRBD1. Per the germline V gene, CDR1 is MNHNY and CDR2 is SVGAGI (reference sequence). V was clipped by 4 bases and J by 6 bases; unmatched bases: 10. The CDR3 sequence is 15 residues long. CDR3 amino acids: CASSSLRDRHDGYTF. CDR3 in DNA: TGTGCCAGCAGTTCCCTCCGGGACAGGCATGATGGCTACACCTTC.

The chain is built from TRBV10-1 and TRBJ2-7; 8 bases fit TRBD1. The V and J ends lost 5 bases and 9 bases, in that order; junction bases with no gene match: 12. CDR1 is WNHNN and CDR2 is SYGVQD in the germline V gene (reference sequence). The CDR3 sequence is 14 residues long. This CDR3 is CASSMTGTGFGQYF. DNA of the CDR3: TGCGCCAGCAGTATGACCGGGACAGGATTTGGGCAGTACTTC.

The CDR3 is CASSLGYGTGSGNQPQHF. The CDR3 DNA reads TGTGCCAGCAGCTTAGGTTATGGGACAGGATCGGGCAATCAGCCCCAGCATTTT. The genes are TRBV11-2 and TRBJ1-5; 8 positions agree with TRBD1. V was pared by 1 base and J by 2 bases, with 10 bases of the junction left unmatched. In germline, CDR1 is SGHAT, CDR2 FQNNGV. The CDR3 is 18 residues long.

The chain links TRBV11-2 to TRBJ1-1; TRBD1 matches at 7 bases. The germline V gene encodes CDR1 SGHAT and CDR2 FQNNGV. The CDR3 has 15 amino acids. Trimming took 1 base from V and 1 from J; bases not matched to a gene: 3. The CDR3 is CASSLAGQPNTEAFF. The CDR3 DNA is TGTGCCAGCAGCTTAGCGGGACAGCCGAACACTGAAGCTTTCTTT.

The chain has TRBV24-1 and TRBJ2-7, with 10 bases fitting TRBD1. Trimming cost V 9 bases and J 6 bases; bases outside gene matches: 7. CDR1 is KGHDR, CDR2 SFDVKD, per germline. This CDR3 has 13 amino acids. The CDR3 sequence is CATSPGQGGEQYF. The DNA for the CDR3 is TGTGCCACCTCTCCCGGACAGGGGGGCGAGCAGTACTTC.

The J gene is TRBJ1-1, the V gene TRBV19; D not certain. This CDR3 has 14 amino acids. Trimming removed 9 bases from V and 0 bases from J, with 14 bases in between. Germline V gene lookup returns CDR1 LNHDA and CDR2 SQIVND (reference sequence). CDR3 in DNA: TGTGCCAGAACGAAGAGAGTCATGAACACTGAAGCTTTCTTT. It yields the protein CARTKRVMNTEAFF.

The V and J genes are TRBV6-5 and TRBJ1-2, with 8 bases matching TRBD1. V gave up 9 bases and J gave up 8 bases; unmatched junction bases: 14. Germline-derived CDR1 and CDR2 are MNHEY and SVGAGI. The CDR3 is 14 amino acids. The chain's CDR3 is CASQAGGYPAGYTF. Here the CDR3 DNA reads TGTGCCAGTCAGGCAGGGGGCTATCCCGCCGGCTACACCTTC.

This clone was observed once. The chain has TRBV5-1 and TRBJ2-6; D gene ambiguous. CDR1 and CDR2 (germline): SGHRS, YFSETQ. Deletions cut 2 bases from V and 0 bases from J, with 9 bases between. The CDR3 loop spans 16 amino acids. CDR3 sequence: CASSFGSSSGANVLTF. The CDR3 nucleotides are TGCGCCAGCAGCTTCGGGTCCAGCTCTGGGGCCAACGTCCTGACTTTC.

CDR3 amino acids: CASSLWAGGGYTF. CDR3 in DNA: TGTGCCAGCAGCTTATGGGCAGGTGGAGGCTACACCTTC. This chain links TRBV7-2 with TRBJ1-2, with D hard to call. V lost 2 bases and J 8 bases, leaving 12 bases between the germline ends. Germline V gives CDR1 SGHTA, CDR2 FQGNSA. The CDR3 consists of 13 residues.

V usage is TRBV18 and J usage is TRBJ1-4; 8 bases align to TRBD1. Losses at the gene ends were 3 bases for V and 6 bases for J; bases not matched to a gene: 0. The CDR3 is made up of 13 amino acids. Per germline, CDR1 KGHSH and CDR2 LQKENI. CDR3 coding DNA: TGTGCCAGCTCACCGACAGGGGATGAAAAACTGTTTTTT. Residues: CASSPTGDEKLFF.

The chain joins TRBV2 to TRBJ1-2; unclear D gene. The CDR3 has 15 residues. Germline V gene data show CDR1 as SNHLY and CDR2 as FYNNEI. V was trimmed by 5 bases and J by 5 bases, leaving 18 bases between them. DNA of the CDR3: TGTGCCAGCAGTAAGCGGGTCGACGGATTGTATGGCTACACCTTC. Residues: CASSKRVDGLYGYTF.

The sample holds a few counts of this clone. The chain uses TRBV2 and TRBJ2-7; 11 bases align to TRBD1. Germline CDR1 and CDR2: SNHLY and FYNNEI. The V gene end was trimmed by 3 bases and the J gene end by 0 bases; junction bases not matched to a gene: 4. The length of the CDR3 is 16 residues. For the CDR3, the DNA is TGTGCCAGCAGTGATAGAGGGACAGGGGGCTCCTACGAGCAGTACTTC. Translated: CASSDRGTGGSYEQYF.

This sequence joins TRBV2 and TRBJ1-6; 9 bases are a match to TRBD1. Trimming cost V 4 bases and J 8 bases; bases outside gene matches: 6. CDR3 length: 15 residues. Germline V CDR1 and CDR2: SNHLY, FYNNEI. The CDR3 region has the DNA TGTGCCAGCAGTGCAGTGACAGGGGGTGATTCACCCCTCCACTTT. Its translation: CASSAVTGGDSPLHF.

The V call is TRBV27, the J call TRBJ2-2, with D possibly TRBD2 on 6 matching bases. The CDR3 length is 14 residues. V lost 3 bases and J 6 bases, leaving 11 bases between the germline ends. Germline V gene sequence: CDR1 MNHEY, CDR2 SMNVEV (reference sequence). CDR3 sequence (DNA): TGTGCCAGCAGTTTCGGAACGGGGGCCGGGGAGCTGTTTTTT. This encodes CASSFGTGAGELFF.

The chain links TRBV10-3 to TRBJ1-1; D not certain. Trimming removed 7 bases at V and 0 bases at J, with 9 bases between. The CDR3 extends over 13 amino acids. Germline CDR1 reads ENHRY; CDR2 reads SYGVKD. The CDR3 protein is CAITQKMNTEAFF. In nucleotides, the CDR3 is TGTGCCATCACCCAGAAGATGAACACTGAAGCTTTCTTT.